These T cell receptor beta chains were read from a single sample in a study of control samples from healthy donors and cancer patients. Profiling relied on immunoSEQ multiplex PCR, and the TCRdb table lists in-frame clones only, not all of them. The repertoire holds nearly 200,000 clones, with about nine tenths as singletons. The sequencing input was blood. The source of these receptors is a man aged 25-45 years in good health. The CDR3 runs from the conserved cysteine through the conserved F or W. The order of the fields is clone size, J gene, D gene, V gene, CDR3 DNA, CDR3 protein. The D gene is left open where the match is weak. Not every row has a clone size; where given, it reads once, few, many or a size class.

. | TRBJ2-7 | . | TRBV11-2 | TGTGCCAGCAGCTTAGGGTTGGACTACGAGCAGTACTTC | CASSLGLDYEQYF
once | TRBJ2-4 | . | TRBV4-1 | TGCGCCAGCAGCCGGCCCGGCGAAGCCAAAAACATTCAGTACTTC | CASSRPGEAKNIQYF
. | TRBJ1-2 | TRBD1 | TRBV3-1/TRBV3-2 | TGTGCCAGCAGCCCGACCCGGGACAGGTCGTATGGCTACACCTTC | CASSPTRDRSYGYTF
. | TRBJ1-1 | . | TRBV20-1 | TGCAGTGCTTCCCTGGGGGGGGCTGCTTTCTTT | CSASLGGAAFF
. | TRBJ1-1 | . | TRBV19 | TGTGCCAGTAGTGCTTCAGGTGCGAACACTGAAGCTTTCTTT | CASSASGANTEAFF
. | TRBJ2-3 | . | TRBV5-1 | TGCGCCAGCAGCCTACGAGGCACAGATACGCAGTATTTT | CASSLRGTDTQYF
. | TRBJ1-4 | . | TRBV7-2 | TGTGCCAGCAGCCCCTCGAGGGGAAATGAAAAACTGTTTTTT | CASSPSRGNEKLFF
once | TRBJ1-2 | . | TRBV5-1 | TGCGCCAGCAGCTTATCTTCGGGCGTTGAGTCTGGCTACACCTTC | CASSLSSGVESGYTF
. | TRBJ2-2 | TRBD1 | TRBV5-1 | TGCGCCAGCAGCTTGGACAGGGGCGCCGGGGAGCTGTTTTTT | CASSLDRGAGELFF
. | TRBJ2-2 | . | TRBV5-6 | TGTGCCAGCAGCCCCGGGACAAGATTTTACACCGGGGAGCTGTTTTTT | CASSPGTRFYTGELFF
. | TRBJ1-4 | TRBD1 | TRBV7-2 | TGTGCCAGCAGCCCTGGTCCGGGACAGGGAAATGAAAAACTGTTTTTT | CASSPGPGQGNEKLFF
once | TRBJ2-1 | . | TRBV4-1 | TGCGCCAGCAGCACCCCGGACACGCGGAATGAGCAGTTCTTC | CASSTPDTRNEQFF
. | TRBJ2-2 | . | TRBV2 | TGTGCCAGCAGGGGGCAGGAGAACACCGGGGAGCTGTTTTTT | CASRGQENTGELFF
. | TRBJ1-2 | . | TRBV2 | TGTGCCAGCAGAAACGGTGCTTATGGCTACACCTTC | CASRNGAYGYTF
once | TRBJ2-7 | . | TRBV6-5 | TGTGCCAGCAGTTACAGGGACACTCCCTACGAGCAGTACTTC | CASSYRDTPYEQYF
. | TRBJ2-1 | . | TRBV11-2 | TGTGCCAGCAGCCGTCGAAAAGGGTACCGTTCCAATGAGCAGTTCTTC | CASSRRKGYRSNEQFF
. | TRBJ2-7 | . | TRBV5-4 | TGTGCCAGCAGCTTGGAAGGGTCCTACGAGCAGTACTTC | CASSLEGSYEQYF
few | TRBJ2-7 | TRBD2 | TRBV7-9 | TGTGCCAGCAGCCCCTTCGGTGTGCGGGGGGGGACCTACGAGCAGTACTTC | CASSPFGVRGGTYEQYF
. | TRBJ1-3 | TRBD1 | TRBV2 | TGTGCCAGCAGTGCCCTGCCCCCCGGGACAGGGTCGAGCTCTGGAAACACCATATATTTT | CASSALPPGTGSSSGNTIYF
. | TRBJ1-1 | . | TRBV12-3/TRBV12-4 | TGTGCCAGCAGACTCATATCGAACACTGAAGCTTTCTTT | CASRLISNTEAFF
. | TRBJ2-7 | . | TRBV7-7 | TGTGCCAGCAGCTTAGAACAAGGCTACGAGCAGTACTTC | CASSLEQGYEQYF
. | TRBJ1-5 | . | TRBV7-8 | TGTGCCAGCAGCCAGAGGGGAGGGAATCAGCCCCAGCATTTT | CASSQRGGNQPQHF
. | TRBJ1-2 | . | TRBV9 | TGTGCCAGCAGCGTCAGCACCTCTAACTATGGCTACACCTTC | CASSVSTSNYGYTF
. | TRBJ1-1 | TRBD1 | TRBV19 | TGTGCCAGTACCGCCCATACAGGGGGCAATACTGAAGCTTTCTTT | CASTAHTGGNTEAFF
. | TRBJ2-7 | . | TRBV7-9 | TGTGCCAGCAGCTTAGACGGGATGGTATACGAGCAGTACTTC | CASSLDGMVYEQYF
. | TRBJ1-1 | TRBD1 | TRBV7-6 | TGTGCCAGCAGCCTAGAGACAGGGGGCCTCGCTGAAGCTTTCTTT | CASSLETGGLAEAFF
. | TRBJ2-6 | . | TRBV3-1/TRBV3-2 | TGTGCCAGCAGCCAAGCACTTACGAGCTCTGGGGCCAACGTCCTGACTTTC | CASSQALTSSGANVLTF
. | TRBJ1-3 | . | TRBV2 | TGTGCCAGCAGTGCCGGAGGGTACTCTGGAAACACCATATATTTT | CASSAGGYSGNTIYF
once | TRBJ2-3 | TRBD2 | TRBV19 | TGTGCCAGTAGTATGGATAGCGGGGGGGCCCGCACAGATACGCAGTATTTT | CASSMDSGGARTDTQYF
. | TRBJ1-1 | TRBD1 | TRBV7-9 | TGTGCCAGCAGCTCGGGACAGGACACTGAAGCTTTCTTT | CASSSGQDTEAFF
. | TRBJ2-3 | TRBD2 | TRBV10-3 | TGTGCCATCAGTGAGGGCGGGGGGCCCGATACGCAGTATTTT | CAISEGGGPDTQYF
. | TRBJ1-4 | . | TRBV6-6 | TGTGCCAGCAGCTCACCAGAGTTGGGGGAAAAACTGTTTTTT | CASSSPELGEKLFF
. | TRBJ2-7 | TRBD2 | TRBV5-1 | TGCGCCAGCAGCTTTTCGGGACTAGAATCCGAGCAGTACTTC | CASSFSGLESEQYF
. | TRBJ1-6 | . | TRBV3-1/TRBV3-2 | TGTGCCAGCAGCCAATCAAGAGCACCCCTCCACTTT | CASSQSRAPLHF
. | TRBJ1-2 | . | TRBV19 | TGTGCCAGTAGCACCCTCGGACCCTACAACTATGGCTACACCTTC | CASSTLGPYNYGYTF
. | TRBJ1-1 | . | TRBV16 | TGTGCCAGCAGCCCCCTTACGGAGAGAGAAGCTTTCTTT | CASSPLTEREAFF
few | TRBJ2-7 | TRBD1 | TRBV9 | TGTGCCAGCAGCGGACAGGGGGCTTACGAGCAGTACTTC | CASSGQGAYEQYF
. | TRBJ1-2 | . | TRBV6-1 | TGTGCCAGCAGTGAAGCCCAGGGGCGAGGCTACACCTTC | CASSEAQGRGYTF
. | TRBJ2-3 | TRBD2 | TRBV2 | TGTGCCAGCTCCAGCGGGGGGGCCACAGATACGCAGTATTTT | CASSSGGATDTQYF
. | TRBJ1-1 | . | TRBV19 | TGTGCCAGTAGTTCGTCTGCAACCCGAACAAACACTGAAGCTTTCTTT | CASSSSATRTNTEAFF
. | TRBJ1-2 | TRBD1 | TRBV2 | TGTGCCAGCAGTCGACAGGGTATTGACTATGGCTACACCTTC | CASSRQGIDYGYTF
. | TRBJ2-7 | . | TRBV29-1 | TGCAGCGCCCAATGGGGGAATTCTCAGTACTTC | CSAQWGNSQYF
once | TRBJ1-5 | TRBD1 | TRBV10-2 | TGCGCCAGCAAACAACAGGGGGATAGCAATCAGCCCCAGCATTTT | CASKQQGDSNQPQHF
. | TRBJ1-6 | . | TRBV3-1/TRBV3-2 | TGTGCCAGCAGCCAAGACGTCGGTAATTCACCCCTCCACTTT | CASSQDVGNSPLHF
. | TRBJ1-1 | . | TRBV11-2 | TGTGCCAGCAGCTTAGGGGACACGGAGGCTTTCTTT | CASSLGDTEAFF
once | TRBJ1-4 | TRBD1 | TRBV6-5 | TGTGCCAGCCAGGGGGCCCTTAATGAAAAACTGTTTTTT | CASQGALNEKLFF
. | TRBJ2-7 | TRBD2 | TRBV30 | TGTGCCTGGAGTCCAGCGGGGTACGAGCAGTACTTC | CAWSPAGYEQYF
. | TRBJ2-4 | TRBD1 | TRBV6-1 | TGTGCCAGCAGTGAAGATGGGCAGGGGGCTTACATTCAGTACTTC | CASSEDGQGAYIQYF
. | TRBJ2-7 | TRBD2 | TRBV4-1 | TGCGCCAGCAGCCCCCATTTAGGCGGGGGCTACGAGCAGTACTTC | CASSPHLGGGYEQYF